This T cell receptor beta chain was found in a study of cytomegalovirus exposure and HLA in healthy donors. About this clone: Antigen specificity is unknown.

Study findings and constraints: Researchers catalogued about 160 TCR beta chains as cytomegalovirus-associated.

Assay used: immunoSEQ multiplex PCR; TCRdb lists only in-frame clones, some missing. This repertoire shows some 170,000 clones, roughly nine tenths found once; its top ten account for roughly 6%. Trimming took 5 bases from V and 4 from J; bases not matched to a gene: 9. The CDR3 spans 17 residues. The germline V gene has CDR1 SGHVS and CDR2 FNYEAQ. The genes are TRBV7-6 and TRBJ2-2; 11 nucleotides line up with TRBD2. The sample consisted of PBMCs. This receptor was obtained from a woman in her 30s in good health and CMV-seronegative. The CDR3 here is CASSAASGGYSTGELFF. The DNA of the CDR3 is TGTGCCAGCAGCGCCGCTAGCGGGGGGTACTCCACCGGGGAGCTGTTTTTT.